This T cell receptor beta chain was retrieved from a study of T cell responses to AZD1222 COVID-19 vaccine. Whole-study findings and limits: Donors skewed white British and female; clonal diversity was possibly underestimated. Unmutated variant regions are reportedly the target of nearly half of TCRs that are spike-specific. The repertoires were collected only after the peak T cell response. Recipients of two AZD1222 doses showed rising Spike-specific TCR breadth and depth.

Remarks on this clone: Antigen: not known.

V lost 0 bases, J lost 1 base, and 10 bases lay in between. The CDR3 spans 16 residues. Germline-derived CDR1 and CDR2 are MRHNA and SNTAGT. Using immunoSEQ multiplex PCR, the repertoire was profiled, and TCRdb retains in-frame clones only, with some absent. The sample has more than 110,000 clones, 80% to 95% seen once. The input for sequencing was peripheral blood, taken 28 days after the second AZD1222 dose. The receptor was derived from an adult who received the AZD1222 COVID-19 vaccine. V gene TRBV6-4 combines with J gene TRBJ2-1; the D is unclear. CDR3 coding DNA: TGTGCCAGCAGTGACTCGAGGAGTAGATCCTACAATGAGCAGTTCTTC. Translating it yields CASSDSRSRSYNEQFF.